These 21 T cell receptor beta chains originate from one sample sequenced in a study of shared clonotypes between healthy human individuals. Repertoires were generated with immunoSEQ multiplex PCR, while TCRdb's copy carries only in-frame clones and drops some. This repertoire shows a few million clones, around 90% found once; its top ten account for about 0.41%. Sequences were obtained from naive CD4+ T cells from PBMCs. Sample subset: CD45RA+ positively selected. These receptors came from a man between 18 and 29 years old in good health. Some clones in this sample may be carry-over from other donors' samples.

The genes are TRBV18 and TRBJ2-7, with 7 bases lining up with TRBD1. The germline gives CDR1 KGHSH, CDR2 LQKENI. Germline trimming cut 4 bases from V and 2 bases from J; bases unmatched to any gene: 5. The CDR3 runs 14 residues. The CDR3 sequence: CASSQGGRTYEQYF. As DNA, the CDR3 is TGTGCCAGCTCACAAGGGGGCCGTACCTACGAGCAGTACTTC.

V usage is TRBV2 and J usage is TRBJ2-1, with D perhaps being TRBD1 or TRBD2 (8 bases each). From germline, CDR1 is SNHLY and CDR2 FYNNEI. There are 12 residues in the CDR3. Trimming removed 8 bases at V and 8 bases at J, with 13 bases between. The CDR3 spells CASRGGQDEQFF. CDR3 coding DNA: TGTGCCAGCCGGGGGGGACAGGATGAGCAGTTCTTC.

Written as DNA, the CDR3 is TGTGCCAGCAGCCGACCAGCCCAAGAGACCCAGTACTTC. This translates into CASSRPAQETQYF. The chain employs TRBV7-9 and TRBJ2-5; no reliable D call. Germline CDR1 SEHNR, CDR2 FQNEAQ (reference sequence). There are 13 residues in the CDR3. Deletions cut 5 bases from V and 1 base from J, with 8 bases between.

The V call is TRBV18, the J call TRBJ2-7, with 9 bases matching TRBD1. CDR1 is KGHSH and CDR2 is LQKENI in the germline V gene. V lost 2 bases, J lost 3 bases, and 2 bases stayed unmatched. The CDR3 length is 14 residues. CDR3 bases: TGTGCCAGCTCACCAGAGACAGGGGGCTACGAGCAGTACTTC. Protein sequence: CASSPETGGYEQYF.

The chain's CDR3 is CASSYHTGGTGELFF. As DNA, the CDR3 is TGTGCCAGCAGTTACCATACCGGTGGAACCGGGGAGCTGTTTTTT. V usage is TRBV2 and J usage is TRBJ2-2, with no clear D. The CDR3 runs 15 residues. V was clipped by 5 bases and J by 5 bases, with 15 bases between them. Germline V gene lookup returns CDR1 SNHLY and CDR2 FYNNEI. Supplemented by reference TRBV2 and TRBJ2-2, the full variable domain reads EPEVTQTPSHQVTQMGQEVILRCVPISNHLYFYWYRQILGQKVEFLVSFYNNEISEKSEIFDDQFSVERPDGSNFTLKIRSTKLEDSAMYFCASSYHTGGTGELFFGEGSRLTVL.

This chain links TRBV5-1 with TRBJ2-7, with D possibly matching TRBD1 (6 bases). The CDR3 consists of 13 residues. The germline V gene has CDR1 SGHRS and CDR2 YFSETQ. The ends were cut back, 0 bases at V and 5 bases at J, with 9 bases in the middle. The DNA of the CDR3 is TGCGCCAGCAGCTTGGACAGGGCACACGAGCAGTACTTC. Its protein product is CASSLDRAHEQYF. The complete variable domain, with remaining parts taken from reference TRBV5-1 and TRBJ2-7, reads KAGVTQTPRYLIKTRGQQVTLSCSPISGHRSVSWYQQTPGQGLQFLFEYFSETQRNKGNFPGRFSGRQFSNSRSEMNVSTLELGDSALYLCASSLDRAHEQYFGPGTRLTVT.

The rearrangement uses TRBV19 and TRBJ1-5; D not certain. With 1 base removed from V and 4 bases from J, the gap between germline ends came to 8 bases. This CDR3 contains 14 residues. CDR1 and CDR2 (germline): LNHDA, SQIVND (reference sequence). DNA for the CDR3: TGTGCCAGTAGTATAGTAGGAGTTAATCAGCCCCAGCATTTT. It encodes CASSIVGVNQPQHF.

The rearrangement joins TRBV5-1 to TRBJ2-1; 8 bases are a match to TRBD1. V lost 2 bases to trimming and J lost 5 bases; unmatched junction nucleotides: 6. The CDR3 length is 15 residues. CDR1 is SGHRS and CDR2 is YFSETQ in the germline V gene. The CDR3 DNA reads as TGCGCCAGCAGCTTTTCGGTGACAGGGGACAATGAGCAGTTCTTC. It yields the protein CASSFSVTGDNEQFF. The entire variable domain, with the rest obtained from reference TRBV5-1 and TRBJ2-1, is as follows: KAGVTQTPRYLIKTRGQQVTLSCSPISGHRSVSWYQQTPGQGLQFLFEYFSETQRNKGNFPGRFSGRQFSNSRSEMNVSTLELGDSALYLCASSFSVTGDNEQFFGPGTRLTVL.

The V and J genes are TRBV25-1 and TRBJ2-3; no firm D call. V was pared by 4 bases and J by 0 bases, with 11 bases between. Germline CDR1 is MGHDK and CDR2 is SYGVNS. The CDR3 contains 15 residues. CDR3 nucleotides: TGTGCCAGCAGTGCGACGGCCCCGAGCACAGATACGCAGTATTTT. This translates into CASSATAPSTDTQYF.

This chain links TRBV7-2 with TRBJ2-5; no clear D. The CDR3 is 12 residues long. CDR1 and CDR2 from the germline V gene are SGHTA and FQGNSA. Trimming shortened V by 2 bases and J by 5 bases, and 6 bases separated the two germline ends. CDR3 sequence (DNA): TGTGCCAGCAGCTTAATGTGGGAGACCCAGTACTTC. Its translation: CASSLMWETQYF.

The V call is TRBV6-6, the J call TRBJ2-5, with D tentatively TRBD2 (5 bases). The DNA end is a closer match to TRBJ2-7, so the J assignment may be wrong. The CDR3 covers 13 residues. The germline CDR1 and CDR2 sequences are MNHNY and SVGAGI (reference sequence). CDR3 sequence (DNA): TGTGCCAGCAGTTCCCTGGGTAGCGTCGAGCAGTACTTC. Translating gives CASSSLGSVEQYF.

In this sample, this clone turned up a few times. Within the sample, other DNA sequences also encode this same CDR3. The V and J genes are TRBV19 and TRBJ2-2; D unclear. The CDR3 contains 13 residues. The V gene's germline CDR1 is LNHDA and CDR2 SQIVND (reference sequence). Trimming stripped 3 bases from V and 4 bases from J, with 6 bases between. The CDR3 coding sequence is TGTGCCAGTAGTATCGGACGCACCGGGGAGCTGTTTTTT. It specifies CASSIGRTGELFF.

CDR3 protein: CASSYFLTVNYGYTF. The CDR3 region has the DNA TGTGCCAGCAGTTACTTCCTGACAGTAAACTATGGCTACACCTTC. The chain uses TRBV6-6 and TRBJ1-2, with a possible D match to TRBD1 (5 bases). The CDR3 extends over 15 amino acids. V lost 1 base and J 2 bases, leaving 11 bases between the germline ends. Germline V gene data show CDR1 as MNHNY and CDR2 as SVGAGI (reference sequence).

A remark on this clone: Other DNA sequences of this sample code for an identical CDR3. The rearrangement links TRBV28 to TRBJ2-4; D gene uncertain. Per germline, CDR1 MDHEN and CDR2 SYDVKM. V dropped 1 base and J dropped 3 bases, with 7 bases sitting between them. The CDR3 runs 14 residues. This chain's CDR3 is CASSLSGVKNIQYF. CDR3 in DNA: TGTGCCAGCAGTTTATCTGGGGTCAAAAACATTCAGTACTTC.

The CDR3 bases are TGTGCCAGCAGTTTATGGTTTAGGGAAGAGACCCAGTACTTC. It specifies CASSLWFREETQYF. V usage is TRBV28 and J usage is TRBJ2-5; D remains unclear. The CDR3 spans 14 residues. Per germline, CDR1 MDHEN and CDR2 SYDVKM. V was shortened by 0 bases and J by 3 bases, with 8 bases between the two germline ends.

The genes are TRBV19 and TRBJ1-4; D gene ambiguous. The V gene lost 3 bases and the J gene lost 7 bases, with 9 bases spanning the gap. CDR3 length: 13 amino acids. CDR1 is LNHDA, CDR2 SQIVND, per germline (reference sequence). CDR3 sequence: CASSIGIGEKLFF. CDR3 DNA: TGTGCCAGTAGTATCGGGATTGGTGAAAAACTGTTTTTT.

This chain joins TRBV4-1 and TRBJ2-7; D possibly uses TRBD1 or TRBD2 (7 bases each). The V end was cut by 4 bases, the J end by 0 bases, with 13 bases between. Germline V gives CDR1 MGHRA, CDR2 YSYEKL. The CDR3 covers 15 residues. The CDR3 is CASSRGRQGSYEQYF. As DNA, the CDR3 is TGCGCCAGCAGCCGCGGGAGACAGGGCTCCTACGAGCAGTACTTC.

This chain uses TRBV7-3 with TRBJ2-3, with a possible D match to TRBD1 (5 bases). The V gene lost 2 bases and the J gene lost 5 bases, with 17 bases spanning the gap. In germline, CDR1 is SGHTA, CDR2 FQGTGA. The CDR3 consists of 16 residues. CDR3 loop: CASSLGASSLGDTQYF. In DNA, the CDR3 is TGTGCCAGCAGCTTAGGGGCCTCCTCCTTAGGAGATACGCAGTATTTT.

J is TRBJ1-1 and V is TRBV9; possibly TRBD1 for D (5 bases). This CDR3 comprises 14 residues. CDR1 is SGDLS and CDR2 is YYNGEE in the germline V gene. The V end lost 3 bases, the J end lost 5 bases, and 14 bases lay between the germline ends. CDR3 protein: CASSAGRPGTEAFF. DNA for the CDR3: TGTGCCAGCAGCGCGGGACGGCCTGGTACTGAAGCTTTCTTT.

This rearrangement joins TRBV5-1 to TRBJ2-7; the match to TRBD2 covers 12 bases. The CDR3 contains 15 residues. The germline gives CDR1 SGHRS, CDR2 YFSETQ. Losses at the gene ends were 1 base for V and 6 bases for J; bases not matched to a gene: 5. The CDR3 is CASSLTGLAGPEQYF. CDR3 nucleotide sequence: TGCGCCAGCAGCTTGACAGGACTAGCGGGACCCGAGCAGTACTTC.

V is TRBV19 and J is TRBJ2-7, with D perhaps matching TRBD1 or TRBD2 (6 bases each). Germline CDR1 and CDR2: LNHDA and SQIVND (reference sequence). The CDR3 sequence is 18 residues long. The V end lost 3 bases, the J end lost 2 bases, and 23 bases lay between the germline ends. The CDR3 nucleotides are TGTGCCAGTAGTATTGATTATCCGGGGGCGCGAATAACCTACGAGCAGTACTTC. Amino acid sequence: CASSIDYPGARITYEQYF.